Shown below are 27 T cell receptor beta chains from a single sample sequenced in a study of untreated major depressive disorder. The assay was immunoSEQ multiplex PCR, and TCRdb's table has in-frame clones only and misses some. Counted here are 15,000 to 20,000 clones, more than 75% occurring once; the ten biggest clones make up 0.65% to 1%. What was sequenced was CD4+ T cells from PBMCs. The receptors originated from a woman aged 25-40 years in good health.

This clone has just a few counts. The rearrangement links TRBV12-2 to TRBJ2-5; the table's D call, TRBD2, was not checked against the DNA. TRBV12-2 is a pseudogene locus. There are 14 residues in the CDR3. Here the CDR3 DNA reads TGTGCAAGTCGCCGAAGCGGGCTCATGGAGACCCAGTACTTC. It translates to CASRRSGLMETQYF.

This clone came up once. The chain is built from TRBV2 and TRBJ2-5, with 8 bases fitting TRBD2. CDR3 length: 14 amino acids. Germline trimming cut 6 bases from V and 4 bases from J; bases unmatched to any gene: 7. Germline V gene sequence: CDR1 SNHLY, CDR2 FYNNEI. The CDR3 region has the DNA TGTGCCAGCAGGGGAGGACTAGCAGGAGAGACCCAGTACTTC. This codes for CASRGGLAGETQYF.

CDR3 sequence: CASSLVGGDNEQFF. As DNA, the CDR3 is TGTGCCAGCAGCTTAGTGGGAGGAGACAATGAGCAGTTCTTC. This chain joins TRBV7-2 and TRBJ2-1; possible D gene TRBD2, 6 bases. Germline V gene data show CDR1 as SGHTA and CDR2 as FQGNSA. The V and J ends lost 1 base and 5 bases respectively, with 9 bases between them. The CDR3 sequence is 14 residues long.

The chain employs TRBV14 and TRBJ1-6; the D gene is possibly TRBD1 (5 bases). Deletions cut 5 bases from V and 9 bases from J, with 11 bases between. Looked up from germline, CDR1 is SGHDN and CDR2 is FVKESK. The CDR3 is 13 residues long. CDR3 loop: CASSSWGGSPLHF. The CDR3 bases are TGTGCCAGCAGCTCATGGGGGGGTTCACCCCTCCACTTT.

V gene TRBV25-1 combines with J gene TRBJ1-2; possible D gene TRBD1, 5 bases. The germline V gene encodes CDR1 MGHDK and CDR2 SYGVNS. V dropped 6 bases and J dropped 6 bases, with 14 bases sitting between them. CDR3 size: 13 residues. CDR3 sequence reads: CASSNQGYDGYTF. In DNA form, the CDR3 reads TGTGCCAGCAGCAATCAGGGTTATGATGGCTACACCTTC.

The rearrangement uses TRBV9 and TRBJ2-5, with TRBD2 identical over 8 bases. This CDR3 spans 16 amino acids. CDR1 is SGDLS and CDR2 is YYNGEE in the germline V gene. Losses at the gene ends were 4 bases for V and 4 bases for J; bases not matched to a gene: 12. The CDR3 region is CASSPSSGTRGETQYF. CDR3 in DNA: TGTGCCAGCAGCCCGAGCTCCGGGACTAGGGGAGAGACCCAGTACTTC.

The CDR3 here is CASADYNEQFF. Here the CDR3 DNA reads TGCGCCAGCGCGGACTACAATGAGCAGTTCTTC. The chain combines TRBV4-1 with TRBJ2-1, with unresolved D. V dropped 8 bases and J dropped 3 bases, with 5 bases sitting between them. Per the germline V gene, CDR1 is MGHRA and CDR2 is YSYEKL. The CDR3 length is 11 residues.

CDR3 region: CASSFGGGSSYEQYF. CDR3 nucleotides: TGTGCCAGCAGCTTCGGCGGGGGGAGCTCCTACGAGCAGTACTTC. V usage is TRBV5-4 and J usage is TRBJ2-7, with TRBD2 matching 8 bases. The CDR3 is 15 amino acids. Trimming removed 2 bases from V and 0 bases from J; junction bases left unmatched: 4. Germline CDR1 is SGHNT and CDR2 is YYREEE (reference sequence).

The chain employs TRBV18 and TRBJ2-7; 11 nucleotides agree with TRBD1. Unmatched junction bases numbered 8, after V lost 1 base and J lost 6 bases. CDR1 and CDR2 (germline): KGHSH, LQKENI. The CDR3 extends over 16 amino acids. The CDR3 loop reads CASSPLGTGGSSEQYF. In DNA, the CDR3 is TGTGCCAGCTCACCACTGGGGACAGGGGGTTCAAGCGAGCAGTACTTC.

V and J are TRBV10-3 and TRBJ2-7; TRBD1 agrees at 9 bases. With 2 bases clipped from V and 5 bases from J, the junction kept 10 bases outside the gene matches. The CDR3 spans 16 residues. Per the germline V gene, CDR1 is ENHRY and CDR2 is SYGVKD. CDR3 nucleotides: TGTGCCATCAGTGAGAGAAACAGGGGGCGTCTCCACGAGCAGTACTTC. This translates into CAISERNRGRLHEQYF.

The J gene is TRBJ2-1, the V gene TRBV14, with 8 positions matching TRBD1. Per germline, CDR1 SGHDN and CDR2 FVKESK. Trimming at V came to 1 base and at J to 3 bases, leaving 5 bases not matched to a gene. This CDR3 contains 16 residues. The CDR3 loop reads CASSQGSGQGYNEQFF. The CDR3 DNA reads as TGTGCCAGCAGCCAAGGATCCGGACAGGGCTACAATGAGCAGTTCTTC.

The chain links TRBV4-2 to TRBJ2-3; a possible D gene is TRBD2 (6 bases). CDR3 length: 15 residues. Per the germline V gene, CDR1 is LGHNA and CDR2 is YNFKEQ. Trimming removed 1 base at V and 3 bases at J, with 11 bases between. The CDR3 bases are TGTGCCAGCAGCCAAGGTGGAGGGAGGACAGATACGCAGTATTTT. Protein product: CASSQGGGRTDTQYF.

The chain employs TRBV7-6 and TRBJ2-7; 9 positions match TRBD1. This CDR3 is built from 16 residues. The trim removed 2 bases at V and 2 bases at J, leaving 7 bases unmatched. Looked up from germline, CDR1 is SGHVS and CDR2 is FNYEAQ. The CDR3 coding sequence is TGTGCCAGCAGCTTACTAGGGACAGGGATCCCCTACGAGCAGTACTTC. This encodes CASSLLGTGIPYEQYF. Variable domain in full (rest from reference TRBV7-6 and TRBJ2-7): GAGVSQSPRYKVTKRGQDVALRCDPISGHVSLYWYRQALGQGPEFLTYFNYEAQQDKSGLPNDRFSAERPEGSISTLTIQRTEQRDSAMYRCASSLLGTGIPYEQYFGPGTRLTVT.

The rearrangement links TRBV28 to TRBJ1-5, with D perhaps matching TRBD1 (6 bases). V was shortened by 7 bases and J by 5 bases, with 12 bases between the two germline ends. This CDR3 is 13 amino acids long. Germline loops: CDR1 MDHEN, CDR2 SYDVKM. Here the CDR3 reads CASMGAGDQPQHF. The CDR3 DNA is TGTGCCAGCATGGGGGCAGGAGATCAGCCCCAGCATTTT.

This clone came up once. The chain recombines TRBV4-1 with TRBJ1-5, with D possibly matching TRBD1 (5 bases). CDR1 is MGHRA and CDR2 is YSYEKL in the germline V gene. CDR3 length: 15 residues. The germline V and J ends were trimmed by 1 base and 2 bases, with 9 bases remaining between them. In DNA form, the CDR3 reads TGCGCCAGCAGCCAAGTGGCGGGGGGCAATCAGCCCCAGCATTTT. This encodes CASSQVAGGNQPQHF.

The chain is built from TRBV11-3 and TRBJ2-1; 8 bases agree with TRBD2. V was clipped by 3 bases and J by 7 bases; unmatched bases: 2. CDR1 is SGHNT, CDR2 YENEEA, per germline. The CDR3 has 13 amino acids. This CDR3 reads CASSLQRENEQFF. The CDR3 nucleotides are TGTGCCAGCAGCTTGCAGCGGGAGAATGAGCAGTTCTTC.

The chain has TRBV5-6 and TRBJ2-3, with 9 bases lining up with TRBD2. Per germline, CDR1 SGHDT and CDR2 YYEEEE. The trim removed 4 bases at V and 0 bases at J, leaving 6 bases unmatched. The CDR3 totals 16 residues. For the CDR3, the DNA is TGTGCCAGCAGCCTAGGACTAGCGTCTAGCACAGATACGCAGTATTTT. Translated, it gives CASSLGLASSTDTQYF.

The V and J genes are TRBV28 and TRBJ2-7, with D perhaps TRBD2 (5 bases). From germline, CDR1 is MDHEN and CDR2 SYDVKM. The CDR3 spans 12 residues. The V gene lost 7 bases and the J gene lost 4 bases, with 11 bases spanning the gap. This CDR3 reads CASTGLRYEQYF. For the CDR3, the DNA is TGTGCCAGCACCGGACTGAGGTACGAGCAGTACTTC.

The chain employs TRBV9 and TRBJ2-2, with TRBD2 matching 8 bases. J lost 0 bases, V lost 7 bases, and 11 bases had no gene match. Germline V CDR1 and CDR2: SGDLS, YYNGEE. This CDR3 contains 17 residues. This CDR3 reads CASRPGLAGANTGELFF. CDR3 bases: TGTGCCAGCCGACCCGGGCTAGCGGGTGCGAACACCGGGGAGCTGTTTTTT.

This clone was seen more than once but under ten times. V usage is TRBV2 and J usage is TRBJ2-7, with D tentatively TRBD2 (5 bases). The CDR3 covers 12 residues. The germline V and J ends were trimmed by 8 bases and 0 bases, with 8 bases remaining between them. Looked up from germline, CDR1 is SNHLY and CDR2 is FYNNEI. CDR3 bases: TGTGCCAGCCGAGGGTACTCCTACGAGCAGTACTTC. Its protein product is CASRGYSYEQYF.

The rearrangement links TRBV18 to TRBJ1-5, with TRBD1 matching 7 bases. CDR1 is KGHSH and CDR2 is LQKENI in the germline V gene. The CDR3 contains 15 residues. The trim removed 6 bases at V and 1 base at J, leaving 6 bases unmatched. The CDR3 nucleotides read TGTGCCAGCTCTACCCGACAGGGCAGCAATCAGCCCCAGCATTTT. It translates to CASSTRQGSNQPQHF.

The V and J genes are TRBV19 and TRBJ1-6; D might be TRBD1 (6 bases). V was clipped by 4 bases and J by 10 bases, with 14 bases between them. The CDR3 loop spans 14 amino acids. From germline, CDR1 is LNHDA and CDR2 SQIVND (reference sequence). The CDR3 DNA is TGTGCCAGTAGTAAACAGGGATCTGGGTCACCCCTCCACTTT. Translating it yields CASSKQGSGSPLHF.

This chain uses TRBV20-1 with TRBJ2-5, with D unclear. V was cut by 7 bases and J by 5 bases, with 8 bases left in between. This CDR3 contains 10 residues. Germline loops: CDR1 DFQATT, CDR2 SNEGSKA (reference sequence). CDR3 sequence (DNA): TGCAGTGAAAAACGGGAGACCCAGTACTTC. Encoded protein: CSEKRETQYF.

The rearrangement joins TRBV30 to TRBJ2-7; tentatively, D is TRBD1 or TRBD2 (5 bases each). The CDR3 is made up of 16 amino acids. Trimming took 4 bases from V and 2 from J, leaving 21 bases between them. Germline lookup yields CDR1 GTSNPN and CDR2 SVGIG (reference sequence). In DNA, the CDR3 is TGTGCCTGGACTCCCAGCCCCCCGGGACCCACCTACGAGCAGTACTTC. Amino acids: CAWTPSPPGPTYEQYF.

The CDR3 region is CASRPDPGQRLYEQYF. The CDR3, as DNA: TGCGCCAGCAGACCAGATCCTGGACAGCGACTCTACGAGCAGTACTTC. This sequence joins TRBV5-1 and TRBJ2-7; maybe TRBD1 (6 bases). V was cut by 5 bases and J by 3 bases, with 21 bases left in between. The CDR3 length is 16 residues. Germline CDR1 is SGHRS and CDR2 is YFSETQ.

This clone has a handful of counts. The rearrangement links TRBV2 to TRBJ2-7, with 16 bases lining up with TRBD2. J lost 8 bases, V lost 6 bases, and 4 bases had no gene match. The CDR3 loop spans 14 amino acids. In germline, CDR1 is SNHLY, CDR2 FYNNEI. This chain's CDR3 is CASRGTSGRVQQYF. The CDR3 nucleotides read TGTGCCAGCAGAGGGACTAGCGGGAGGGTTCAGCAGTACTTC.

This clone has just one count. CDR3 loop: CASSVSASGISDTQYF. The CDR3 DNA reads TGTGCCAGCAGCGTTAGCGCTAGCGGGATAAGCGATACGCAGTATTTT. The chain carries TRBV9 and TRBJ2-3, with 9 positions matching TRBD2. Germline CDR1 reads SGDLS; CDR2 reads YYNGEE. V shed 2 bases and J 6 bases; nucleotides not matched to a gene: 10. The CDR3 loop spans 16 amino acids.